The next 32 T cell receptor beta chains were all read from a single sample in a study of OX40 agonist ivuxolimab in advanced cancers. The protocol was immunoSEQ multiplex PCR, while the TCRdb copy is restricted to in-frame clones and leaves out a portion. This repertoire shows under 110,000 clones, 90% found once; its top ten account for approximately 0.48%. Sequenced material: CD4+ or CD8+ T cells sorted from blood, taken in a trial of the OX40 agonist ivuxolimab. Receptor source: an adult with an advanced solid tumor such as melanoma, head and neck, liver or kidney cancer.

The CDR3 coding sequence is TGTGCCAGCAGCTCCAGTTACACAGATACGCAGTATTTT. Protein: CASSSSYTDTQYF. This rearrangement joins TRBV7-2 to TRBJ2-3, with D uncertain. The V end lost 4 bases, the J end lost 2 bases, and 7 bases lay between the germline ends. CDR1 is SGHTA and CDR2 is FQGNSA in the germline V gene. This CDR3 region has 13 residues.

The V and J genes are TRBV9 and TRBJ2-1; D remains unclear. The germline V gene encodes CDR1 SGDLS and CDR2 YYNGEE. The CDR3 has 11 amino acids. V was shortened by 4 bases and J by 10 bases, with 9 bases between the two germline ends. CDR3 bases: TGTGCCAGCAGCCGGCTTCAGGAGCAGTTCTTC. Its translation: CASSRLQEQFF.

J is TRBJ2-2 and V is TRBV2; 8 bases are shared with TRBD2. From germline, CDR1 is SNHLY and CDR2 FYNNEI. Trimming at V came to 5 bases and at J to 0 bases, leaving 5 bases not matched to a gene. The CDR3 spans 16 residues. The CDR3 DNA reads as TGTGCCAGCAGTTTTAGCGGGGCCGCGAACACCGGGGAGCTGTTTTTT. Protein: CASSFSGAANTGELFF.

The chain is built from TRBV27 and TRBJ1-6; maybe TRBD1 (6 bases). CDR3 length equals 15 residues. Germline V lookup: CDR1 MNHEY, CDR2 SMNVEV (reference sequence). V lost 5 bases to trimming and J lost 9 bases, with 17 bases between them. The CDR3 DNA reads TGTGCCAGCAGTAAACAGGGCTTTAGGGGTTCACCCCTCCACTTT. Protein product: CASSKQGFRGSPLHF.

The chain combines TRBV4-3 with TRBJ2-1; 7 bases match TRBD2. Germline V lookup: CDR1 LGHNA, CDR2 YSLEER. This CDR3 spans 14 amino acids. V lost 4 bases and J lost 5; bases outside the gene matches: 5. CDR3 nucleotide sequence: TGCGCCAGCAGCCCTTTAGCGGGTAACAATGAGCAGTTCTTC. Amino acid sequence: CASSPLAGNNEQFF.

This chain uses TRBV30 with TRBJ1-4; 8 bases agree with TRBD1. This CDR3 comprises 14 residues. J was trimmed by 7 bases and V by 2 bases; bases with no gene match: 6. Germline V gene sequence: CDR1 GTSNPN, CDR2 SVGIG (reference sequence). Here the CDR3 DNA reads TGTGCCTGGAGTCTACACAGGGGGAGTGAAAAACTGTTTTTT. Its protein is CAWSLHRGSEKLFF.

This chain joins TRBV7-2 and TRBJ2-5; 7 bases fit TRBD1. Germline CDR1 reads SGHTA; CDR2 reads FQGNSA. The CDR3 has 13 amino acids. The trim removed 5 bases at V and 2 bases at J, leaving 2 bases unmatched. The CDR3 reads CASSPGQQETQYF. DNA of the CDR3: TGTGCCAGCAGCCCGGGACAGCAAGAGACCCAGTACTTC.

This clone has a single count. V and J are TRBV11-2 and TRBJ2-5; 8 bases are a match to TRBD1. The germline V gene encodes CDR1 SGHAT and CDR2 FQNNGV. The J segment lost 1 base and the V segment lost 6 bases, leaving 7 bases of the junction unmatched. The CDR3 is made up of 15 amino acids. In nucleotides, the CDR3 is TGTGCCAGCAGTCAAGTCAGGGGGCCCCAAGAGACCCAGTACTTC. Its translation: CASSQVRGPQETQYF.

The V gene is TRBV15, the J gene TRBJ1-1; D is possibly TRBD1 (5 bases). The CDR3 extends over 15 amino acids. Germline V gives CDR1 LNHNV, CDR2 YYDKDF (reference sequence). Trimming took off 1 base at V and 11 bases at J, with 20 bases between the two ends. The CDR3 protein is CATSRGGGESHWAFF. The CDR3 nucleotides read TGTGCCACCAGCAGAGGGGGAGGGGAGAGCCACTGGGCTTTCTTT. Based on the CDR3 plus reference TRBV15 and TRBJ1-1, the full variable domain is DAMVIQNPRYQVTQFGKPVTLSCSQTLNHNVMYWYQQKSSQAPKLLFHYYDKDFNNEADTPDNFQSRRPNTSFCFLDIRSPGLGDTAMYLCATSRGGGESHWAFFGQGTRLTVV.

The chain joins TRBV27 to TRBJ1-5; 9 bases are shared with TRBD1. Looked up from germline, CDR1 is MNHEY and CDR2 is SMNVEV (reference sequence). With 6 bases clipped from V and 5 bases from J, the junction kept 5 bases outside the gene matches. The CDR3 runs 14 residues. The CDR3 here is CASRETGGHQPQHF. In DNA, the CDR3 is TGTGCCAGCAGGGAGACAGGGGGGCATCAGCCCCAGCATTTT.

The chain recombines TRBV10-3 with TRBJ1-1, with a tentative D call TRBD1 (6 bases). CDR1 is ENHRY, CDR2 SYGVKD, per germline. The CDR3 covers 13 residues. V lost 7 bases and J lost 4, with 13 bases in between. CDR3 residues: CAITGQGSTEAFF. Here the CDR3 DNA reads TGTGCCATCACTGGTCAGGGGAGCACTGAAGCTTTCTTT.

The genes are TRBV19 and TRBJ2-7, with 9 bases matching TRBD1. The CDR3 runs to 14 residues. The germline V gene encodes CDR1 LNHDA and CDR2 SQIVND (reference sequence). After removal of 4 bases from V and 2 bases from J, the junction contained 3 bases not matched to a gene. CDR3 region: CASSTGTGTYEQYF. CDR3 DNA sequence: TGTGCCAGTAGTACCGGGACAGGGACCTACGAGCAGTACTTC.

The chain uses TRBV10-3 and TRBJ2-3; D call uncertain. Trimming cost V 2 bases and J 0 bases, with 6 bases left between them. The CDR3 spans 14 residues. In germline, CDR1 is ENHRY, CDR2 SYGVKD. In nucleotides, the CDR3 is TGTGCCATCAGTGAGGGCGCTAGCACAGATACGCAGTATTTT. The encoded protein is CAISEGASTDTQYF.

The J gene is TRBJ2-5, the V gene TRBV5-6, with 7 nucleotides matching TRBD2. This CDR3 has 15 residues. V was pared by 4 bases and J by 5 bases, with 11 bases of the junction left unmatched. The germline V gene has CDR1 SGHDT and CDR2 YYEEEE. The CDR3: CASSPSGGVGETQYF. In DNA, the CDR3 is TGTGCCAGCAGCCCCTCTGGGGGGGTGGGGGAGACCCAGTACTTC.

As concerns this clone: One end of the junction fails to match germline, which may point to a read error. The chain joins TRBV7-7 to TRBJ2-5; D unresolved. The CDR3 loop spans 14 amino acids. Germline V gene sequence: CDR1 SSHAT, CDR2 FNYEAQ (reference sequence). This CDR3 reads CASSLLGVQETQYF. The CDR3 coding sequence is TGTGCTAGCAGCTTACTTGGTGTTCAAGAGACCCAGTACTTC.

The V call is TRBV7-8, the J call TRBJ1-2, with a weak D call TRBD1 (6 bases). Germline loops: CDR1 SGHVS, CDR2 FQNEAQ. V lost 4 bases, J lost 8 bases, and 14 bases lay in between. The CDR3 runs 13 residues. CDR3 residues: CASSSRGGRGYTF. The CDR3 DNA reads TGTGCCAGCAGCTCCAGGGGCGGAAGAGGCTACACCTTC.

CDR3 bases: TGCAGTGCACTTCGGACGGTGTCAGCTTTCTTT. It specifies CSALRTVSAFF. The rearrangement uses TRBV20-1 and TRBJ1-1, with D unclear. CDR3 length equals 11 residues. Looked up from germline, CDR1 is DFQATT and CDR2 is SNEGSKA (reference sequence). The germline V and J ends were trimmed by 6 bases and 10 bases, with 15 bases remaining between them.

This chain uses TRBV7-9 with TRBJ1-6; D perhaps matches TRBD1 (5 bases). This CDR3 is built from 14 residues. Trimming stripped 6 bases from V and 7 bases from J, with 13 bases between. Looked up from germline, CDR1 is SEHNR and CDR2 is FQNEAQ (reference sequence). This CDR3 reads CASRLGTSNSPLHF. In DNA, the CDR3 is TGTGCCAGCAGACTGGGGACGTCGAATTCACCCCTCCACTTT.

This clone turned up a few times. The rearrangement links TRBV18 to TRBJ1-2; 8 bases are shared with TRBD1. V was pared by 3 bases and J by 3 bases, with 3 bases of the junction left unmatched. The CDR3 sequence is 14 residues long. In germline, CDR1 is KGHSH, CDR2 LQKENI. DNA for the CDR3: TGTGCCAGCTCACCTCAGGACAGGGACTATGGCTACACCTTC. Its translation is CASSPQDRDYGYTF.

This chain uses TRBV5-1 with TRBJ2-3; 8 bases are shared with TRBD2. Germline CDR1 and CDR2: SGHRS and YFSETQ. The CDR3 covers 15 residues. Losses at the gene ends were 2 bases for V and 0 bases for J; bases not matched to a gene: 2. The CDR3 region is CASSFTGGSTDTQYF. CDR3 DNA: TGCGCCAGCAGCTTTACGGGGGGGAGCACAGATACGCAGTATTTT.

The chain has TRBV5-6 and TRBJ1-4; tentatively, D is TRBD1 (5 bases). The CDR3 spans 14 residues. Trimming took off 0 bases at V and 8 bases at J, with 11 bases between the two ends. Germline V lookup: CDR1 SGHDT, CDR2 YYEEEE. The CDR3 loop is CASSLGQGREKLFF. The CDR3 DNA is TGTGCCAGCAGCTTGGGGCAGGGAAGAGAAAAACTGTTTTTT.

V and J are TRBV28 and TRBJ1-2, with TRBD1 matching over 7 bases. The junction had 10 bases not matched to a gene; V was cut back by 6 bases and J by 6 bases. The length of the CDR3 is 14 residues. Germline V gives CDR1 MDHEN, CDR2 SYDVKM. The CDR3 DNA is TGTGCCAGCAGCAGGGACAGACTGGGCCATGGCTACACCTTC. This translates into CASSRDRLGHGYTF.

The chain links TRBV27 to TRBJ2-7, with 9 positions matching TRBD1. The CDR3 extends over 15 amino acids. Trimming at V came to 4 bases and at J to 2 bases, leaving 6 bases not matched to a gene. Per the germline V gene, CDR1 is MNHEY and CDR2 is SMNVEV (reference sequence). The DNA of the CDR3 is TGTGCCAGCAGTTCGTACGGGACAGGGACCTACGAGCAGTACTTC. Amino acid sequence: CASSSYGTGTYEQYF.

This chain joins TRBV5-6 and TRBJ1-1; D might be TRBD1 (6 bases). CDR1 and CDR2 from the germline V gene are SGHDT and YYEEEE. The V end was cut by 4 bases, the J end by 4 bases, with 17 bases between. The CDR3 is 15 residues long. CDR3 sequence: CASSPGAGASTEAFF. CDR3 DNA sequence: TGTGCCAGCAGCCCGGGGGCGGGGGCTAGCACTGAAGCTTTCTTT.

This rearrangement joins TRBV2 to TRBJ1-3; 7 bases map to TRBD1. The CDR3 runs 15 residues. The V gene end was trimmed by 4 bases and the J gene end by 4 bases; junction bases not matched to a gene: 7. The V gene's germline CDR1 is SNHLY and CDR2 FYNNEI. CDR3 nucleotide sequence: TGTGCCAGCAGTGGAACTACAGGGGTGGGAAACACCATATATTTT. Encoded protein: CASSGTTGVGNTIYF. The full variable domain, with the rest looked up from reference TRBV2 and TRBJ1-3, is EPEVTQTPSHQVTQMGQEVILRCVPISNHLYFYWYRQILGQKVEFLVSFYNNEISEKSEIFDDQFSVERPDGSNFTLKIRSTKLEDSAMYFCASSGTTGVGNTIYFGEGSWLTVV.

This chain uses TRBV5-1 with TRBJ2-2; D is ambiguous. V was pared by 4 bases and J by 4 bases, with 14 bases between. CDR1 and CDR2 from the germline V gene are SGHRS and YFSETQ. CDR3 length equals 15 residues. The CDR3 bases are TGCGCCAGCAGCACGGATCCAAGCCGCACCGGGGAGCTGTTTTTT. Translated, it gives CASSTDPSRTGELFF.

V and J are TRBV11-2 and TRBJ1-5; D remains unclear. CDR1 is SGHAT and CDR2 is FQNNGV in the germline V gene. This CDR3 is 14 amino acids long. The V end was cut by 5 bases, the J end by 2 bases, with 10 bases between. CDR3 DNA: TGTGCCAGCAGCGCCGGGGTCCGCAATCAGCCCCAGCATTTT. Translation: CASSAGVRNQPQHF.

The rearrangement links TRBV6-6 to TRBJ1-2; 9 nucleotides agree with TRBD1. The CDR3 extends over 14 amino acids. From germline, CDR1 is MNHNY and CDR2 SVGAGI (reference sequence). V lost 6 bases, J lost 4 bases, and 6 bases stayed unmatched. CDR3 nucleotides: TGTGCCAGCAGGACGGGACAGGGCTTCTATGGCTACACCTTC. Amino acid sequence: CASRTGQGFYGYTF.

The chain recombines TRBV2 with TRBJ1-6; D gene ambiguous. This CDR3 has 15 residues. The germline gives CDR1 SNHLY, CDR2 FYNNEI. Trimming took off 3 bases at V and 5 bases at J, with 11 bases between the two ends. CDR3 sequence: CASSDRRGDNSPLHF. The CDR3 DNA sequence: TGTGCCAGCAGTGATAGACGGGGAGATAATTCACCCCTCCACTTT.

The rearrangement links TRBV7-2 to TRBJ2-3; the D is unclear. The CDR3 is made up of 13 amino acids. V gave up 6 bases and J gave up 2 bases, with 9 bases separating them. CDR1 SGHTA and CDR2 FQGNSA come from the germline V gene. The CDR3 sequence is CASRRQTTDTQYF. CDR3 bases: TGTGCCAGCAGAAGGCAGACCACAGATACGCAGTATTTT.

The chain joins TRBV5-6 to TRBJ2-7, with D unclear. Deletions cut 0 bases from V and 0 bases from J, with 13 bases between. CDR1 SGHDT and CDR2 YYEEEE come from the germline V gene. The CDR3 runs to 16 residues. CDR3 residues: CASSLGQYISSYEQYF. In DNA, the CDR3 is TGTGCCAGCAGCTTGGGGCAGTACATAAGCTCCTACGAGCAGTACTTC.

V gene TRBV9 combines with J gene TRBJ2-7; D may be TRBD1 (5 bases). With 0 bases removed from V and 2 bases from J, the gap between germline ends came to 12 bases. The CDR3 length is 15 residues. Per the germline V gene, CDR1 is SGDLS and CDR2 is YYNGEE. The CDR3 is CASSVGTTIAYEQYF. DNA for the CDR3: TGTGCCAGCAGCGTAGGGACAACGATAGCCTACGAGCAGTACTTC.